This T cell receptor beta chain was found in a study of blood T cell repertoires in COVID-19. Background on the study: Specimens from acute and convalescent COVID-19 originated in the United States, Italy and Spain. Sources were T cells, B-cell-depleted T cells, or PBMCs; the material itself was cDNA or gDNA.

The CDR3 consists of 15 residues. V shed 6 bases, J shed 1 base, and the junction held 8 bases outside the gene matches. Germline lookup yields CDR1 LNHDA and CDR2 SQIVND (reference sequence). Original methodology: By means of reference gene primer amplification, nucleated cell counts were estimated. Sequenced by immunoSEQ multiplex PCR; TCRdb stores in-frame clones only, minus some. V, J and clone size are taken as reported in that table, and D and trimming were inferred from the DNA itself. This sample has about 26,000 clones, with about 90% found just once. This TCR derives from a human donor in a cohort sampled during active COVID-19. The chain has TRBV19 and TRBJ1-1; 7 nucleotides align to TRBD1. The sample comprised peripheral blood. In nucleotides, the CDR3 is TGTGCCAGTAGAGTTACACCAGGGGGGAACACTGAAGCTTTCTTT. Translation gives CASRVTPGGNTEAFF.